Presented here are 23 T cell receptor beta chains from one specimen sequenced in a study of monozygotic twins with inflammatory bowel disease. TCRdb re-analyzed the 5' RACE reads; it lists each CDR3 protein once, without DNA. Its listing shows approximately 140,000 distinct CDR3 sequences. Sequenced input: blood. Receptors originate from a human donor with ulcerative colitis or Crohn's disease, or a healthy co-twin of an affected twin (not recorded which).

The chain has TRBV9 and TRBJ2-1. The CDR3 is made up of 14 amino acids. CDR1 and CDR2 from the germline V gene are SGDLS and YYNGEE. The CDR3: CASSGSPGYNEQFF.

The chain carries TRBV27 and TRBJ2-2; TCRdb calls TRBD1, which cannot be checked without DNA. CDR1 and CDR2 (germline): MNHEY, SMNVEV (reference sequence). The CDR3 has 15 residues. The CDR3 protein is CASSLWGGAAGELFF.

This chain joins TRBV5-1 and TRBJ2-3; TCRdb's assignment of TRBD1 cannot be checked, as there is no DNA. Germline V gene data show CDR1 as SGHRS and CDR2 as YFSETQ. The CDR3 runs to 14 residues. The CDR3 reads CASSGRTGTDTQYF. Full variable domain (missing parts from reference TRBV5-1 and TRBJ2-3): KAGVTQTPRYLIKTRGQQVTLSCSPISGHRSVSWYQQTPGQGLQFLFEYFSETQRNKGNFPGRFSGRQFSNSRSEMNVSTLELGDSALYLCASSGRTGTDTQYFGPGTRLTVL.

The rearrangement links TRBV5-1 to TRBJ1-2; TCRdb selects TRBD1, and the lack of DNA leaves this call unchecked. From germline, CDR1 is SGHRS and CDR2 YFSETQ. The CDR3 loop spans 15 amino acids. The CDR3 loop is CASSLNQGSNYGYTF.

The chain is built from TRBV5-8 and TRBJ2-4; TCRdb's D call of TRBD1 is untestable without DNA. Germline CDR1 and CDR2: SGHTS and YDEGEE. The CDR3 has 17 residues. The chain's CDR3 is CASSSHLGTGTENIQYF.

The gene calls are TRBV20-1 and TRBJ2-3. The CDR3 covers 11 residues. Germline V gene lookup returns CDR1 DFQATT and CDR2 SNEGSKA (reference sequence). The chain's CDR3 is CSALKTDTQYF.

The chain carries TRBV20-1 and TRBJ2-7; with no DNA, the TCRdb D assignment of TRBD1 cannot be verified. This CDR3 is 12 amino acids long. Germline V lookup: CDR1 DFQATT, CDR2 SNEGSKA (reference sequence). This chain's CDR3 is CSAIGQAYEQYF.

The V gene is TRBV20-1, the J gene TRBJ1-5; TCRdb lists TRBD1, though no DNA is available to test this call. The CDR3 has 15 amino acids. Per the germline V gene, CDR1 is DFQATT and CDR2 is SNEGSKA (reference sequence). CDR3 region: CSARDASGENQPQHF.

The chain couples TRBV24-1 to TRBJ2-5. Germline CDR1 KGHDR, CDR2 SFDVKD. There are 13 residues in the CDR3. This CDR3 is CATSSGSEETQYF.

The rearrangement links TRBV7-8 to TRBJ1-5; TCRdb reports TRBD1, a call that lacks DNA to check it against. This CDR3 is 15 amino acids long. The V gene's germline CDR1 is SGHVS and CDR2 FQNEAQ. CDR3: CASSSRDRNNQPQHF.

This rearrangement joins TRBV5-1 to TRBJ2-1; TCRdb picks TRBD2, but there is no DNA to check that call. Germline CDR1 reads SGHRS; CDR2 reads YFSETQ. CDR3 size: 17 residues. CDR3 region: CASSLGAGLAGANEQFF.

The chain has TRBV28 and TRBJ2-7; TCRdb lists TRBD1, though no DNA is available to test this call. CDR1 is MDHEN and CDR2 is SYDVKM in the germline V gene. The CDR3 loop spans 13 amino acids. Here the CDR3 reads CASSETGIHEQYF.

The J gene is TRBJ2-3, the V gene TRBV5-6; absent DNA, TCRdb's TRBD1 call cannot be checked. The CDR3 loop spans 15 amino acids. Germline V gene lookup returns CDR1 SGHDT and CDR2 YYEEEE. CDR3: CASVLDSFETDTQYF. Based on the CDR3 plus reference TRBV5-6 and TRBJ2-3, the full variable domain is DAGVTQSPTHLIKTRGQQVTLRCSPKSGHDTVSWYQQALGQGPQFIFQYYEEEERQRGNFPDRFSGHQFPNYSSELNVNALLLGDSALYLCASVLDSFETDTQYFGPGTRLTVL.

The chain combines TRBV6-1 with TRBJ1-1; TCRdb picks TRBD1, but there is no DNA to check that call. Germline V gene lookup returns CDR1 MNHNS and CDR2 SASEGT. CDR3 length: 14 amino acids. Here the CDR3 reads CASTPSMGSTEAFF.

The chain recombines TRBV12-3 or TRBV12-4 with TRBJ1-4. The CDR3 loop spans 15 amino acids. CDR3 loop: CASRYAGGKEEKLFF.

The CDR3 loop is CASSLSSRGTDTQYF. This rearrangement joins TRBV5-1 to TRBJ2-3. This CDR3 has 15 residues. The V gene's germline CDR1 is SGHRS and CDR2 YFSETQ.

This chain connects TRBV5-1 to TRBJ2-1; TCRdb reports TRBD2, a call that lacks DNA to check it against. The length of the CDR3 is 14 residues. Germline V gives CDR1 SGHRS, CDR2 YFSETQ. The CDR3 region is CASSLRGPLDEQFF.

V gene TRBV7-2 combines with J gene TRBJ2-1. This CDR3 has 14 amino acids. Germline lookup yields CDR1 SGHTA and CDR2 FQGNSA. CDR3 amino acids: CASSSRNSYNEQFF.

This rearrangement joins TRBV18 to TRBJ1-5. CDR3 size: 14 residues. Germline CDR1 and CDR2: KGHSH and LQKENI. CDR3 in amino acids: CASSPWEGSQPQHF.

V usage is TRBV20-1 and J usage is TRBJ1-2; TCRdb outputs TRBD1, but without DNA this stays unchecked. CDR3 size: 15 residues. Germline V gene data show CDR1 as DFQATT and CDR2 as SNEGSKA (reference sequence). The CDR3 sequence is CSVPVSGQGANGYTF.

The genes are TRBV14 and TRBJ2-7; TCRdb selects TRBD1, and the lack of DNA leaves this call unchecked. Germline V CDR1 and CDR2: SGHDN, FVKESK. The CDR3 has 15 amino acids. The CDR3 spells CASSQVGQGAYEQYF.

The chain is built from TRBV6-2 or TRBV6-3 and TRBJ1-6; no DNA is available, so the TRBD1 call from TCRdb remains unchecked. Per germline, CDR1 MNHEY and CDR2 SVGEGT. The CDR3 is 14 residues long. The CDR3 sequence: CASRNPATGVILHF.

The chain recombines TRBV20-1 with TRBJ2-7. Germline-derived CDR1 and CDR2 are DFQATT and SNEGSKA (reference sequence). This CDR3 has 13 amino acids. The CDR3 spells CSAKKGFSYEQYF.